Each of the 25 T cell receptor beta chains below was sequenced from the same sample in a study of human T cells and chemical hapten exposure. In TCRdb, the RACE reads were re-called with MiXCR into one record per CDR3 protein. The sample records 110,000 to 150,000 distinct CDR3 sequences, about an eighth being singletons. This sample's time point: patch test 2, 6 weeks after DPC sensitization. Treatment given: therapeutic diphenylcyclopropenone sensitization with weekly scalp DPC. The sample was whole blood, taken in connection with sensitization to the hapten diphenylcyclopropenone (DPC). The receptors originated from a woman aged 50 to 60 with alopecia areata. Some clones in this sample may be carry-over from other donors' samples.

There are many counts of this clonotype. The chain carries TRBV24-1 and TRBJ2-3; 10 bases are shared with TRBD1. Trimming at V came to 4 bases and at J to 5 bases, leaving 5 bases not matched to a gene. Germline V lookup: CDR1 KGHDR, CDR2 SFDVKD. This CDR3 is built from 15 residues. The CDR3, as DNA: TGTGCCACCAGTGACACCGGGACAGGGGAAGATACGCAGTATTTT. Translating gives CATSDTGTGEDTQYF.

This clonotype was counted only a few times. The chain combines TRBV27 with TRBJ1-5; a possible D gene is TRBD1 (6 bases). Trimming took 4 bases from V and 7 from J, leaving 17 bases between them. Germline V gives CDR1 MNHEY, CDR2 SMNVEV (reference sequence). There are 15 residues in the CDR3. The DNA of the CDR3 is TGTGCCAGCAGTTACGGGGGGCAAGCGGTCCAGCCCCAGCATTTT. The encoded protein is CASSYGGQAVQPQHF.

The rearrangement uses TRBV28 and TRBJ2-3; 8 nucleotides line up with TRBD1. The CDR3 length is 15 residues. The trim removed 3 bases at V and 9 bases at J, leaving 11 bases unmatched. The germline V gene has CDR1 MDHEN and CDR2 SYDVKM. CDR3 residues: CASSLGDRNELTQYF. The CDR3 DNA follows: TGTGCCAGCAGTTTGGGGGACAGGAACGAGTTAACGCAGTATTTT.

V and J are TRBV6-2 or TRBV6-3 and TRBJ2-1; the match to TRBD2 covers 9 bases. With 5 bases clipped from V and 10 bases from J, the junction kept 12 bases outside the gene matches. The germline gives CDR1 MNHEY, CDR2 SVGEGT. The CDR3 covers 15 residues. In DNA, the CDR3 is TGTGCCAGCAGTCCCTTGACCCCCGGGACTAGCGAGCAGTTCTTC. Its protein product is CASSPLTPGTSEQFF.

This clonotype was counted at least ten times. The J gene is TRBJ1-2, the V gene TRBV29-1, with a weak D call TRBD1 (6 bases). V was trimmed by 6 bases and J by 0 bases, leaving 11 bases between them. The CDR3 runs to 13 residues. Germline V CDR1 and CDR2: SQVTM, ANQGSEA. This chain's CDR3 is CSVSGGPNYGYTF. DNA of the CDR3: TGCAGCGTCTCCGGGGGGCCTAACTATGGCTACACCTTC.

With regard to this clonotype: This could be a read error, since a much larger clone is one nucleotide away. This chain joins TRBV29-1 and TRBJ2-1; 7 nucleotides line up with TRBD1. The germline V gene encodes CDR1 SQVTM and CDR2 ANQGSEA. CDR3 length equals 15 residues. CDR3 region: CGVAQGVSSYNEQFF. As DNA, the CDR3 is TGCGGCGTTGCCCAGGGGGTTAGCTCCTACAATGAGCAGTTCTTC.

The CDR3 bases are TGTGCCAGCAGCCCGAACAGGGAGACCCAGTACTTC. Amino acid sequence: CASSPNRETQYF. The J gene is TRBJ2-5, the V gene TRBV7-3, with D tentatively TRBD1 (5 bases). CDR3 length equals 12 residues. From germline, CDR1 is SGHTA and CDR2 FQGTGA. Trimming cost V 5 bases and J 5 bases, with 9 bases left between them. Drawing the rest from reference TRBV7-3 and TRBJ2-5, the complete variable domain is GAGVSQTPSNKVTEKGKYVELRCDPISGHTALYWYRQSLGQGPEFLIYFQGTGAADDSGLPNDRFFAVRPEGSVSTLKIQRTERGDSAVYLCASSPNRETQYFGPGTRLLVL.

The chain recombines TRBV20-1 with TRBJ2-1, with D hard to call. V shed 6 bases and J shed 2 bases, with 11 bases lying between them. The CDR3 spans 13 residues. In germline, CDR1 is DFQATT, CDR2 SNEGSKA (reference sequence). The chain's CDR3 is CSAGTPTYNEQFF. The CDR3 coding sequence is TGCAGTGCGGGAACCCCTACCTACAATGAGCAGTTCTTC.

This clonotype turned up a few times. The rearrangement uses TRBV6-6 and TRBJ2-1, with 9 nucleotides matching TRBD1. Germline lookup yields CDR1 MNHNY and CDR2 SVGAGI (reference sequence). V gave up 2 bases and J gave up 8 bases; unmatched junction bases: 10. This CDR3 spans 16 amino acids. The CDR3 loop is CASSYGTGTGPDEQFF. CDR3 nucleotides: TGTGCCAGCAGTTACGGAACCGGGACAGGGCCCGATGAGCAGTTCTTC.

J is TRBJ2-7 and V is TRBV28; D possibly corresponds to TRBD1 (5 bases). The germline V and J ends were trimmed by 4 bases and 2 bases, with 12 bases remaining between them. Per germline, CDR1 MDHEN and CDR2 SYDVKM. The CDR3 contains 14 residues. In DNA, the CDR3 is TGTGCCAGCAGTTCAGGGCAGACCCCCTACGAGCAGTACTTC. Translated: CASSSGQTPYEQYF.

The chain couples TRBV9 to TRBJ2-5; D is unresolved. Germline V gene data show CDR1 as SGDLS and CDR2 as YYNGEE. Trimming cost V 0 bases and J 3 bases, with 9 bases left between them. This CDR3 region has 14 residues. The CDR3: CASSVGDIEETQYF. DNA for the CDR3: TGTGCCAGCAGCGTAGGTGACATAGAAGAGACCCAGTACTTC.

The chain combines TRBV29-1 with TRBJ2-7; D is unclear. The CDR3 covers 12 residues. Germline-derived CDR1 and CDR2 are SQVTM and ANQGSEA. Between the trimmed V and J ends, which lost 5 bases and 1 base, there was a span of 9 bases. CDR3 in DNA: TGCAGCGTTCAGAAGCAATCCTACGAGCAGTACTTC. It translates to CSVQKQSYEQYF.

This clonotype showed up many times. The rearrangement uses TRBV20-1 and TRBJ2-7; 9 nucleotides agree with TRBD2. The CDR3 runs 16 residues. Unmatched junction bases numbered 11, after V lost 5 bases and J lost 0 bases. Germline CDR1 reads DFQATT; CDR2 reads SNEGSKA (reference sequence). This chain's CDR3 is CSASLAGPTSSYEQYF. The DNA of the CDR3 is TGCAGTGCTTCGCTAGCGGGACCCACGAGCTCCTACGAGCAGTACTTC.

This clonotype was observed a handful of times. The chain carries TRBV19 and TRBJ2-3; 13 bases align to TRBD2. V trimming: 4 bases; J trimming: 4 bases; junction bases outside the gene matches: 8. This CDR3 has 17 residues. CDR1 and CDR2 from the germline V gene are LNHDA and SQIVND (reference sequence). The CDR3, as DNA: TGTGCCAGTAGTAGGACTAGCGGGAGATTGAGGGCAGATACGCAGTATTTT. This encodes CASSRTSGRLRADTQYF. Combining the CDR3 with reference TRBV19 and TRBJ2-3 gives the whole variable domain DGGITQSPKYLFRKEGQNVTLSCEQNLNHDAMYWYRQDPGQGLRLIYYSQIVNDFQKGDIAEGYSVSREKKESFPLTVTSAQKNPTAFYLCASSRTSGRLRADTQYFGPGTRLTVL.

This clonotype came up many times. This chain uses TRBV7-9 with TRBJ2-7; 11 nucleotides match TRBD2. The CDR3 covers 15 residues. Germline CDR1 reads SEHNR; CDR2 reads FQNEAQ (reference sequence). Trimming took 1 base from V and 3 from J; bases not matched to a gene: 2. The CDR3 DNA reads TGTGCCAGCAGCTTAGGGACTAGCGGGCTCTACGAGCAGTACTTC. Translated, it gives CASSLGTSGLYEQYF.

This clonotype has only a few counts. The chain uses TRBV5-1 and TRBJ2-5; D unclear. The CDR3 covers 14 residues. The germline V and J ends were trimmed by 1 base and 1 base, with 8 bases remaining between them. CDR1 and CDR2 (germline): SGHRS, YFSETQ. This chain's CDR3 is CASSLLPGQETQYF. The CDR3 DNA reads as TGCGCCAGCAGCTTGCTCCCAGGCCAAGAGACCCAGTACTTC.

The J gene is TRBJ1-6, the V gene TRBV7-9; D remains ambiguous. Per germline, CDR1 SEHNR and CDR2 FQNEAQ (reference sequence). CDR3 length: 15 amino acids. Trimming took 2 bases from V and 8 from J, leaving 13 bases between them. CDR3 amino acids: CASSLSGQDYSPLHF. The DNA for the CDR3 is TGTGCCAGCAGCTTATCCGGCCAGGACTATTCACCCCTCCACTTT.

This clonotype was counted once. The rearrangement links TRBV10-3 to TRBJ2-3; no clear D. V shed 0 bases and J shed 0 bases, with 7 bases lying between them. The CDR3 runs 15 residues. Germline V gene lookup returns CDR1 ENHRY and CDR2 SYGVKD. In DNA form, the CDR3 reads TGTGCCATCAGTGAGTCTGGGCTCAGCACAGATACGCAGTATTTT. Protein sequence: CAISESGLSTDTQYF.

This clonotype has just a few counts. The V call is TRBV11-2, the J call TRBJ2-7; 8 nucleotides agree with TRBD1. J was trimmed by 8 bases and V by 5 bases; bases with no gene match: 11. The CDR3 totals 14 residues. Germline loops: CDR1 SGHAT, CDR2 FQNNGV. The CDR3 DNA reads TGTGCCAGCAGCCGGAGGCAGGGGGCCTGGAAGCAGTACTTC. Translated: CASSRRQGAWKQYF.

Here the CDR3 reads CASSEPGVETQYF. The CDR3, as DNA: TGTGCCAGCAGCGAACCCGGGGTCGAGACCCAGTACTTC. The chain combines TRBV7-9 with TRBJ2-5; D possibly corresponds to TRBD2 (5 bases). CDR3 length equals 13 residues. V was cut by 5 bases and J by 5 bases, with 12 bases left in between. Germline lookup yields CDR1 SEHNR and CDR2 FQNEAQ (reference sequence).

V and J are TRBV20-1 and TRBJ2-7; D may be TRBD2 (5 bases). With 0 bases removed from V and 6 bases from J, the gap between germline ends came to 15 bases. The CDR3 covers 14 residues. CDR1 and CDR2 from the germline V gene are DFQATT and SNEGSKA (reference sequence). The CDR3 nucleotides read TGCAGTGCTAGAGACCCACCTACTAGTCGCGAGCAGTACTTC. This translates into CSARDPPTSREQYF.

The gene calls are TRBV6-6 and TRBJ2-5; D not certain. This CDR3 comprises 14 residues. Germline CDR1 is MNHNY and CDR2 is SVGAGI (reference sequence). The germline V and J ends were trimmed by 0 bases and 4 bases, with 9 bases remaining between them. CDR3 coding DNA: TGTGCCAGCAGTTACTCGAGGAGCCCAGAGACCCAGTACTTC. Amino acids: CASSYSRSPETQYF.

This sequence joins TRBV20-1 and TRBJ1-5; D gene uncertain. The CDR3 spans 14 residues. V lost 1 base and J lost 6, with 13 bases in between. Looked up from germline, CDR1 is DFQATT and CDR2 is SNEGSKA (reference sequence). The CDR3 here is CSARAGSRSQPQHF. The CDR3 DNA is TGCAGTGCTAGAGCCGGGTCGAGAAGTCAGCCCCAGCATTTT.

This clonotype was observed a few times. This rearrangement joins TRBV6-2 or TRBV6-3 to TRBJ2-1; D perhaps matches TRBD2 (5 bases). Trimming removed 5 bases from V and 2 bases from J, with 10 bases in between. Germline assignment: CDR1 MNHEY and CDR2 SVGEGT. The CDR3 is 14 residues long. CDR3 in DNA: TGTGCCAGCAGTGGTAGCGAAGCCTACAATGAGCAGTTCTTC. Amino acid sequence: CASSGSEAYNEQFF.

This chain links TRBV20-1 with TRBJ2-6; D remains unclear. Germline V gene lookup returns CDR1 DFQATT and CDR2 SNEGSKA (reference sequence). Trimming shortened V by 0 bases and J by 4 bases, and 1 base separated the two germline ends. The CDR3 contains 12 residues. CDR3 residues: CSAREGANVLTF. In nucleotides, the CDR3 is TGCAGTGCTAGAGAGGGGGCCAACGTCCTGACTTTC.